The 30 T cell receptor beta chains reported below all come from one sample, sequenced in a study of identical twins. In TCRdb, the 5' RACE reads were re-called with MiXCR into one record per CDR3 protein. The sample holds approximately 890,000 distinct CDR3 sequences, roughly an eighth seen once. In addition, the sample was reused for a study of yellow fever vaccine responses in identical twins.

Sequencing was performed on PBMCs. These receptors came from a woman aged 18-35 years in good health.

This clonotype has just a few counts. This chain connects TRBV18 to TRBJ2-2, with TRBD2 matching over 8 bases. The CDR3 extends over 15 amino acids. CDR1 and CDR2 from the germline V gene are KGHSH and LQKENI. Trimming took 6 bases from V and 1 from J; bases not matched to a gene: 4. CDR3 loop: CASSRREGNTGELFF. CDR3 nucleotides: TGTGCCAGCTCTCGACGGGAGGGGAACACCGGGGAGCTGTTTTTT.

This clonotype was picked up a small number of times. The genes are TRBV24-1 and TRBJ1-5, with TRBD1 matching over 7 bases. Looked up from germline, CDR1 is KGHDR and CDR2 is SFDVKD. V trimming: 4 bases; J trimming: 4 bases; junction bases outside the gene matches: 0. The CDR3 length is 13 residues. In DNA, the CDR3 is TGTGCCACCAGTGAGACAGGGAATCAGCCCCAGCATTTT. The encoded protein is CATSETGNQPQHF.

This clonotype was picked up a small number of times. This chain connects TRBV12-5 to TRBJ2-2; 7 bases match TRBD1. Germline CDR1 reads LGHNT; CDR2 reads FRNRAP. V gave up 1 base and J gave up 7 bases; unmatched junction bases: 6. This CDR3 is 15 amino acids long. DNA for the CDR3: TGTGCTAGTGGTTTGGCAACAGGGGCGGGCGGGGAGCTGTTTTTT. Encoded protein: CASGLATGAGGELFF.

CDR3 DNA: TGTGCCAGCAGCTCGAGGGGACTACCAGGAACAGATACGCAGTATTTT. It codes for CASSSRGLPGTDTQYF. The rearrangement links TRBV7-9 to TRBJ2-3; 7 nucleotides match TRBD2. The V gene's germline CDR1 is SEHNR and CDR2 FQNEAQ (reference sequence). V was pared by 4 bases and J by 3 bases, with 10 bases of the junction left unmatched. The CDR3 contains 16 residues.

The V and J genes are TRBV9 and TRBJ2-2; 14 bases line up with TRBD2. The CDR3 totals 16 residues. Per germline, CDR1 SGDLS and CDR2 YYNGEE. V gave up 9 bases and J gave up 4 bases; unmatched junction bases: 8. The CDR3 DNA sequence: TGTGCCACCTCCGGGACTAGCGGGAGCCTCACCGGGGAGCTGTTTTTT. Protein sequence: CATSGTSGSLTGELFF.

The gene calls are TRBV20-1 and TRBJ1-1; D gene unclear. Germline V lookup: CDR1 DFQATT, CDR2 SNEGSKA (reference sequence). The V end was cut by 6 bases, the J end by 0 bases, with 14 bases between. The CDR3 totals 14 residues. CDR3 sequence: CSAGRGLVNTEAFF. Written as DNA, the CDR3 is TGCAGTGCCGGACGGGGTCTAGTGAACACTGAAGCTTTCTTT.

This clonotype was detected a few times. The J gene is TRBJ1-1, the V gene TRBV6-1; 9 bases are shared with TRBD1. The V gene's germline CDR1 is MNHNS and CDR2 SASEGT. V was pared by 6 bases and J by 10 bases, with 9 bases of the junction left unmatched. The CDR3 extends over 13 amino acids. For the CDR3, the DNA is TGTGCCAGCAGCTCTGGGACAGGGATCCGAGCTTTCTTT. This gives the protein CASSSGTGIRAFF.

The genes are TRBV7-9 and TRBJ1-4, with 7 bases fitting TRBD1. Trimming at V came to 5 bases and at J to 3 bases, leaving 3 bases not matched to a gene. The CDR3 is 14 amino acids. The germline CDR1 and CDR2 sequences are SEHNR and FQNEAQ (reference sequence). CDR3 bases: TGTGCCAGCAGCCGAGACAGGGCTAATGAAAAACTGTTTTTT. This codes for CASSRDRANEKLFF.

This clonotype was seen more than once but under ten times. This chain links TRBV9 with TRBJ2-5, with TRBD2 matching 15 bases. Germline values: CDR1 SGDLS, CDR2 YYNGEE. The junction had 14 bases not matched to a gene; V was cut back by 0 bases and J by 5 bases. The CDR3 runs to 20 residues. The chain's CDR3 is CASSVAVGGLAGGFRETQYF. The CDR3 coding sequence is TGTGCCAGCAGCGTAGCCGTAGGGGGACTAGCGGGAGGATTTAGGGAGACCCAGTACTTC.

This clonotype was seen many times. The genes are TRBV3-1 and TRBJ2-7; no clear D gene. The CDR3 spans 13 residues. Germline V lookup: CDR1 LGHDT, CDR2 YNNKEL (reference sequence). Trimming shortened V by 1 base and J by 1 base, and 5 bases separated the two germline ends. CDR3 amino acids: CASSQAGSYEQYV. The CDR3 region has the DNA TGTGCCAGCAGCCAAGCCGGTTCCTACGAGCAGTACGTC.

This clonotype has more than one count but fewer than ten. This chain uses TRBV5-1 with TRBJ2-1; 8 bases fit TRBD1. Losses at the gene ends were 4 bases for V and 8 bases for J; bases not matched to a gene: 5. Germline CDR1 and CDR2: SGHRS and YFSETQ. The CDR3 loop spans 13 amino acids. This CDR3 reads CASSVDRAYEQFF. The CDR3 region has the DNA TGCGCCAGCAGCGTGGACAGGGCGTATGAGCAGTTCTTC.

This clonotype was recorded at least ten times. The chain carries TRBV5-1 and TRBJ1-1; D remains ambiguous. Germline CDR1 SGHRS, CDR2 YFSETQ. The CDR3 totals 14 residues. Trimming pared 0 bases from V and 5 bases from J, leaving 11 bases between. CDR3: CASSLVGSGTEAFF. In DNA, the CDR3 is TGCGCCAGCAGCTTGGTGGGCAGTGGGACTGAAGCTTTCTTT.

The chain recombines TRBV5-1 with TRBJ2-7; a possible D gene is TRBD2 (6 bases). V was trimmed by 4 bases and J by 1 base, leaving 15 bases between them. The CDR3 consists of 15 residues. Germline V gene data show CDR1 as SGHRS and CDR2 as YFSETQ. The CDR3 sequence is CASSQDGGTSYEQYF. As DNA, the CDR3 is TGCGCCAGCAGCCAGGACGGCGGGACGTCCTACGAGCAGTACTTC.

The CDR3 nucleotides read TGTGCCAGCAGCTCTACGGGTTCGGGAGCGCCGGGCACCGGGGAGCTGTTTTTT. Its translation: CASSSTGSGAPGTGELFF. The chain joins TRBV13 to TRBJ2-2, with D perhaps matching TRBD2 (6 bases). Per germline, CDR1 PRHDT and CDR2 FYEKMQ (reference sequence). The germline V and J ends were trimmed by 4 bases and 4 bases, with 22 bases remaining between them. The CDR3 has 18 amino acids.

The chain has TRBV9 and TRBJ2-3; unclear D gene. CDR1 and CDR2 from the germline V gene are SGDLS and YYNGEE. V lost 4 bases to trimming and J lost 0 bases, with 15 bases between them. The CDR3 runs 16 residues. Written as DNA, the CDR3 is TGTGCCAGCAGCCCCCAATCGATGCCGAGCACAGATACGCAGTATTTT. This gives the protein CASSPQSMPSTDTQYF.

The J gene is TRBJ2-1, the V gene TRBV19; TRBD1 aligns across 9 bases. V trimming: 1 base; J trimming: 3 bases; junction bases outside the gene matches: 4. Germline-derived CDR1 and CDR2 are LNHDA and SQIVND (reference sequence). The CDR3 loop spans 16 amino acids. The CDR3 DNA reads as TGTGCCAGTAGTATAGCCCCGGGACAGGGCTACAATGAGCAGTTCTTC. Translated, it gives CASSIAPGQGYNEQFF.

The rearrangement joins TRBV19 to TRBJ1-1; the match to TRBD1 covers 7 bases. V lost 0 bases and J lost 0; bases outside the gene matches: 1. Germline V lookup: CDR1 LNHDA, CDR2 SQIVND (reference sequence). The CDR3 runs to 15 residues. The chain's CDR3 is CASSIERGLNTEAFF. The CDR3 DNA sequence: TGTGCCAGTAGTATAGAGAGGGGGCTGAACACTGAAGCTTTCTTT. The full variable domain, its missing parts supplied by reference TRBV19 and TRBJ1-1, is DGGITQSPKYLFRKEGQNVTLSCEQNLNHDAMYWYRQDPGQGLRLIYYSQIVNDFQKGDIAEGYSVSREKKESFPLTVTSAQKNPTAFYLCASSIERGLNTEAFFGQGTRLTVV.

This clonotype was detected a few times. The chain employs TRBV5-5 and TRBJ2-7; 10 bases are shared with TRBD1. Germline V gives CDR1 SGHKS, CDR2 YYEKEE (reference sequence). After removal of 1 base from V and 7 bases from J, the junction contained 5 bases not matched to a gene. The CDR3 contains 14 residues. For the CDR3, the DNA is TGTGCCAGCAGCTTGAGACAGGGGGCGGGAGAGCAGTACTTC. Encoded protein: CASSLRQGAGEQYF. The variable domain in full, with the rest retrieved from reference TRBV5-5 and TRBJ2-7, is DAGVTQSPTHLIKTRGQQVTLRCSPISGHKSVSWYQQVLGQGPQFIFQYYEKEERGRGNFPDRFSARQFPNYSSELNVNALLLGDSALYLCASSLRQGAGEQYFGPGTRLTVT.

The J gene is TRBJ1-1, the V gene TRBV12-3 or TRBV12-4; D unclear. V lost 6 bases, J lost 1 base, and 12 bases lay in between. CDR3 length: 14 amino acids. CDR3 DNA: TGTGCCAGCAGACCCACCCGTTCGAACACTGAAGCTTTCTTT. Residues: CASRPTRSNTEAFF.

This clonotype was seen ten or more times. The V call is TRBV12-3 or TRBV12-4, the J call TRBJ2-7, with D hard to call. Trimming pared 6 bases from V and 0 bases from J, leaving 9 bases between. The CDR3 has 13 residues. The CDR3: CASSLTSSYEQYF. The CDR3 bases are TGTGCCAGCAGCTTGACCAGCTCCTACGAGCAGTACTTC.

This chain links TRBV7-9 with TRBJ1-6; D perhaps matches TRBD1 (5 bases). Trimming pared 5 bases from V and 5 bases from J, leaving 10 bases between. Germline V gives CDR1 SEHNR, CDR2 FQNEAQ (reference sequence). This CDR3 region has 14 residues. CDR3 protein: CASSVGRDNSPLHF. DNA of the CDR3: TGTGCCAGCAGCGTGGGACGGGATAATTCACCCCTCCACTTT.

This clonotype was recorded at least ten times. The rearrangement links TRBV28 to TRBJ1-4; D is unclear. From germline, CDR1 is MDHEN and CDR2 SYDVKM. The V and J ends lost 7 bases and 6 bases respectively, with 9 bases between them. The CDR3 is made up of 12 amino acids. The CDR3 loop reads CASTLPHEKLFF. The CDR3 DNA follows: TGTGCCAGCACCCTACCCCATGAAAAACTGTTTTTT. Full variable domain (outside the CDR3, taken from reference TRBV28 and TRBJ1-4): DVKVTQSSRYLVKRTGEKVFLECVQDMDHENMFWYRQDPGLGLRLIYFSYDVKMKEKGDIPEGYSVSREKKERFSLILESASTNQTSMYLCASTLPHEKLFFGSGTQLSVL.

The V gene is TRBV12-3 or TRBV12-4, the J gene TRBJ2-2, with TRBD2 matching 8 bases. The trim removed 7 bases at V and 0 bases at J, leaving 7 bases unmatched. The CDR3 runs to 16 residues. The CDR3 spells CASKPPGGANTGELFF. The CDR3 DNA follows: TGTGCCAGCAAACCCCCCGGGGGGGCGAACACCGGGGAGCTGTTTTTT.

Only a few counts were recorded for this clonotype. V and J are TRBV29-1 and TRBJ2-5, with D unresolved. V gave up 7 bases and J gave up 4 bases, with 7 bases separating them. CDR3 length equals 10 residues. Germline CDR1 and CDR2: SQVTM and ANQGSEA. The chain's CDR3 is CSGTRETQYF. The CDR3 region has the DNA TGCAGCGGAACCCGAGAGACCCAGTACTTC.

There are many counts of this clonotype. The chain is built from TRBV7-2 and TRBJ1-1; D is possibly TRBD1 (6 bases). CDR3 length: 13 residues. V lost 5 bases, J lost 7 bases, and 14 bases lay in between. Germline V CDR1 and CDR2: SGHTA, FQGNSA. The CDR3 protein is CASSATGTSEAFF. CDR3 sequence (DNA): TGTGCCAGCAGCGCAACCGGGACAAGTGAAGCTTTCTTT.

The chain couples TRBV9 to TRBJ2-1, with D maybe TRBD2 (6 bases). Germline loops: CDR1 SGDLS, CDR2 YYNGEE. The CDR3 sequence is 15 residues long. V was trimmed by 0 bases and J by 5 bases, leaving 12 bases between them. This chain's CDR3 is CASSVAGSSHNEQFF. The CDR3 DNA reads TGTGCCAGCAGCGTAGCCGGGAGTTCCCACAATGAGCAGTTCTTC.

V gene TRBV5-1 combines with J gene TRBJ2-2; maybe TRBD2 (5 bases). Per the germline V gene, CDR1 is SGHRS and CDR2 is YFSETQ. V lost 6 bases and J lost 0, with 12 bases in between. This CDR3 is 15 amino acids long. The CDR3 loop reads CASNNFGANTGELFF. The DNA for the CDR3 is TGCGCCAGCAATAACTTCGGGGCGAACACCGGGGAGCTGTTTTTT.

CDR3 coding DNA: TGTGCCAGCCTACCCGGAGGGCTAGCGTCCGATACGCAGTATTTT. It codes for CASLPGGLASDTQYF. The chain links TRBV27 to TRBJ2-3; D perhaps matches TRBD2 (6 bases). Germline V gene lookup returns CDR1 MNHEY and CDR2 SMNVEV (reference sequence). The ends were cut back, 8 bases at V and 6 bases at J, with 21 bases in the middle. There are 15 residues in the CDR3.

This clonotype was picked up a small number of times. The chain recombines TRBV10-1 with TRBJ2-7; D may be TRBD1 (6 bases). The CDR3 is 11 residues long. Germline lookup yields CDR1 WNHNN and CDR2 SYGVQD (reference sequence). CDR3 in amino acids: CASSESLGQEV. The DNA for the CDR3 is TGCGCCAGCAGTGAGTCTCTGGGACAAGAGGTC.

This clonotype was counted ten times or more. V gene TRBV12-3 or TRBV12-4 combines with J gene TRBJ1-2; D remains unclear. The length of the CDR3 is 10 residues. Between the trimmed V and J ends, which lost 2 bases and 13 bases, there was a span of 8 bases. The CDR3 region has the DNA TGTGCCAGCAGTTTAAGCGTCGCCACCTTC. It translates to CASSLSVATF.